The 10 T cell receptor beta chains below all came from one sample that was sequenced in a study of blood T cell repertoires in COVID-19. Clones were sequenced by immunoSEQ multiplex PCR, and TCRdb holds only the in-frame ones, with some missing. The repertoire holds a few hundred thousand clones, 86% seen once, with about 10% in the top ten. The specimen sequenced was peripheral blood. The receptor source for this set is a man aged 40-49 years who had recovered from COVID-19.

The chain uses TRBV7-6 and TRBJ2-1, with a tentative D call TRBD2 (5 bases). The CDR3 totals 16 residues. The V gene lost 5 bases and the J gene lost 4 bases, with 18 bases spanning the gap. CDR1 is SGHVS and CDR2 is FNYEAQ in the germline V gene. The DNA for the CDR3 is TGTGCCAGCAGCCTGTCTAGCCTCCCCATATACAATGAGCAGTTCTTC. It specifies CASSLSSLPIYNEQFF.

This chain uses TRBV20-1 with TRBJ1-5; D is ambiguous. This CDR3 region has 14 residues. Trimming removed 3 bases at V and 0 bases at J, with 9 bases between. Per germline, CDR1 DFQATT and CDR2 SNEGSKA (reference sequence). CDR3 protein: CSASSRYSNQPQHF. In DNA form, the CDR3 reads TGCAGTGCTAGTTCGCGGTATAGCAATCAGCCCCAGCATTTT.

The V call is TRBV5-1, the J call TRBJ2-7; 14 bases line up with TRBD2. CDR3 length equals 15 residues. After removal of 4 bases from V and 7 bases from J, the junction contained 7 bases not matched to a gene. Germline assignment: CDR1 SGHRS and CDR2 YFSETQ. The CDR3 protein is CASSPGLAGGREQYF. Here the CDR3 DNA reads TGCGCCAGCAGCCCAGGACTAGCGGGAGGAAGAGAGCAGTACTTC.

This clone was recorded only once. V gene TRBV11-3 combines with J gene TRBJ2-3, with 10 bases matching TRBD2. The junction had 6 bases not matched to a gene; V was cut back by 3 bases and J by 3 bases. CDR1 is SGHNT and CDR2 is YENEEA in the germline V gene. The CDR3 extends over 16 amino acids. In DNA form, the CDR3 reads TGTGCCAGCAGCTTGAGTAGCGGGGGGTCTACAGATACGCAGTATTTT. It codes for CASSLSSGGSTDTQYF.

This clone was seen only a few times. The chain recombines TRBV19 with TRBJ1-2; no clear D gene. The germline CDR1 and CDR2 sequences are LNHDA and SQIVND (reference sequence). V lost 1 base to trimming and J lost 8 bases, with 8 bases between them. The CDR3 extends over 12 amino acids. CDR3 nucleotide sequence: TGTGCCAGTAGTATAGCGGGGAGCGGCTACACCTTC. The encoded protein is CASSIAGSGYTF.

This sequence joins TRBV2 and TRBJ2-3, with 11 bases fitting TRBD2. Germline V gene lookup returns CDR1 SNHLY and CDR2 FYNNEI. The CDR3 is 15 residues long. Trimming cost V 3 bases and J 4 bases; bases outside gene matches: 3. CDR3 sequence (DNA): TGTGCCAGCAGTGATTCTAGCGGGAGGTCAGATACGCAGTATTTT. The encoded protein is CASSDSSGRSDTQYF. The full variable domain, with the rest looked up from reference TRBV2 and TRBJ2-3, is EPEVTQTPSHQVTQMGQEVILRCVPISNHLYFYWYRQILGQKVEFLVSFYNNEISEKSEIFDDQFSVERPDGSNFTLKIRSTKLEDSAMYFCASSDSSGRSDTQYFGPGTRLTVL.

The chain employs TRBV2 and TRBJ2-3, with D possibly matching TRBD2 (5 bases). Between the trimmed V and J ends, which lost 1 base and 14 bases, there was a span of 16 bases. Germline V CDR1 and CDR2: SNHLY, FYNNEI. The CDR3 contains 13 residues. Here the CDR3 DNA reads TGTGCCAGCAGTGAAGGTTTGTTGAGGAGGTCGTATTTT. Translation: CASSEGLLRRSYF.

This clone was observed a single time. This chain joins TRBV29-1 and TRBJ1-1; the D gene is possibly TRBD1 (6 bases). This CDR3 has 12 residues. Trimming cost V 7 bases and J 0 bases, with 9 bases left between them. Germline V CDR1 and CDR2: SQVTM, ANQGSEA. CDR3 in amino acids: CSAGQMNTEAFF. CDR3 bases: TGCAGCGCCGGACAGATGAACACTGAAGCTTTCTTT.

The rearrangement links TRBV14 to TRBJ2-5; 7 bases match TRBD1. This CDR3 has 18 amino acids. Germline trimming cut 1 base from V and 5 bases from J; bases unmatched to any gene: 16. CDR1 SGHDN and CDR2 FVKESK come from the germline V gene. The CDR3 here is CASSQVKGAGGFVETQYF. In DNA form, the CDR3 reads TGTGCCAGCAGCCAAGTTAAGGGAGCAGGGGGTTTTGTGGAGACCCAGTACTTC.

CDR3 amino acids: CASSLSGGDTQYF. In nucleotides, the CDR3 is TGTGCCAGTAGTCTGAGCGGGGGTGATACGCAGTATTTT. The chain has TRBV19 and TRBJ2-3; 8 bases map to TRBD2. After removal of 5 bases from V and 6 bases from J, the junction contained 4 bases not matched to a gene. The CDR3 spans 13 residues. Per germline, CDR1 LNHDA and CDR2 SQIVND (reference sequence). Full variable domain (remainder filled in from reference TRBV19 and TRBJ2-3): DGGITQSPKYLFRKEGQNVTLSCEQNLNHDAMYWYRQDPGQGLRLIYYSQIVNDFQKGDIAEGYSVSREKKESFPLTVTSAQKNPTAFYLCASSLSGGDTQYFGPGTRLTVL.